Shown below are 5 T cell receptor beta chains from a single sample sequenced in a study of PD-1 blockade in mismatch repair-deficient tumors. Data came from immunoSEQ multiplex PCR; TCRdb stores just in-frame clones and leaves some out. The profile covers 12,000 to 15,000 clones, with roughly 82% appearing a single time and around 1.8% taken by the ten largest. Source: PBMCs, taken less than 15 weeks after starting pembrolizumab. These receptors came from an adult with mismatch repair-deficient cancer.

This chain joins TRBV7-9 and TRBJ2-5; TRBD1 agrees at 7 bases. With V trimmed by 5 bases and J by 4 bases, 7 bases remained unmatched. Per the germline V gene, CDR1 is SEHNR and CDR2 is FQNEAQ (reference sequence). This CDR3 has 14 amino acids. CDR3 DNA: TGTGCCAGCAGCAAAGGACAGGCTTCAGAGACCCAGTACTTC. Protein: CASSKGQASETQYF.

The CDR3 spells CASSWDRPPGNTIYF. DNA of the CDR3: TGCGCCAGCAGCTGGGACAGGCCGCCGGGAAACACCATATATTTT. V is TRBV5-1 and J is TRBJ1-3; 8 nucleotides agree with TRBD1. The CDR3 sequence is 15 residues long. From germline, CDR1 is SGHRS and CDR2 YFSETQ. Unmatched junction bases numbered 6, after V lost 3 bases and J lost 4 bases.

CDR3 protein: CASSTNSYNEQFF. The CDR3 DNA follows: TGTGCCAGTAGCACAAACTCCTACAATGAGCAGTTCTTC. The genes are TRBV19 and TRBJ2-1; D is uncertain. The germline gives CDR1 LNHDA, CDR2 SQIVND (reference sequence). The CDR3 extends over 13 amino acids. Deletions cut 6 bases from V and 0 bases from J, with 6 bases between.

This chain uses TRBV30 with TRBJ1-5; 11 bases line up with TRBD1. CDR1 and CDR2 from the germline V gene are GTSNPN and SVGIG (reference sequence). The CDR3 extends over 16 amino acids. Losses at the gene ends were 7 bases for V and 0 bases for J; bases not matched to a gene: 8. CDR3 residues: CASRDRGLYSNQPQHF. The CDR3 nucleotides are TGTGCCTCCCGGGACAGGGGGTTATATAGCAATCAGCCCCAGCATTTT.

The chain has TRBV2 and TRBJ1-1; 10 positions match TRBD1. The V segment lost 7 bases and the J segment 6 bases; nucleotides outside the gene matches: 5. There are 13 residues in the CDR3. CDR1 is SNHLY, CDR2 FYNNEI, per germline. The CDR3: CASNRQGASEAFF. As DNA, the CDR3 is TGTGCCAGCAATCGACAGGGGGCCTCTGAAGCTTTCTTT.